This is a list of T cell receptor beta chains from one sample in a study of blood T cell repertoires in COVID-19. Sequenced by immunoSEQ multiplex PCR; TCRdb stores in-frame clones only, minus some. The sample contains almost 30,000 clones, 65% to 70% of which appear only once. Sequencing used peripheral blood. The source of these receptors is a human donor in a cohort sampled during active COVID-19. CDR3s include the opening cysteine and the closing phenylalanine or tryptophan. D genes are given only for firm matches. Clone size is stated in some rows and not others, as once, few, many or a class when expanded.

V gene	D gene	J gene	clone size	CDR3 protein	CDR3 DNA
TRBV28	.	TRBJ1-2	few	CASSLVSGGDDYGYTF	TGTGCCAGCAGTTTAGTTTCGGGGGGCGATGACTATGGCTACACCTTC
TRBV11-3	TRBD2	TRBJ2-3	.	CASSSPLGSGGERDTQYF	TGTGCCAGCAGCTCCCCTCTTGGTAGCGGGGGGGAGAGGGATACGCAGTATTTT
TRBV15	TRBD2	TRBJ2-1	.	CATSNRGGSYNEQFF	TGTGCCACCAGCAACCGGGGGGGTTCCTACAATGAGCAGTTCTTC
TRBV2	TRBD1	TRBJ1-2	.	CASSGPGSGGTGYGYTF	TGTGCCAGCAGTGGGCCGGGGTCAGGGGGTACCGGCTATGGCTACACCTTC
TRBV11-2	.	TRBJ2-7	few	CASSANRDYEQYF	TGTGCCAGCAGCGCAAACAGGGACTACGAGCAGTACTTC
TRBV6-6	TRBD1	TRBJ1-4	few	CASSPDRGGEKLFF	TGTGCCAGCAGCCCGGACAGGGGAGGGGAAAAACTGTTTTTT
TRBV2	TRBD1	TRBJ2-7	.	CASSGATGKGYEQYF	TGTGCCAGCAGTGGGGCGACAGGGAAGGGGTACGAGCAGTACTTC
TRBV9	.	TRBJ2-3	.	CASSPGNGGADTQYF	TGTGCCAGCAGCCCAGGGAACGGGGGAGCAGATACGCAGTATTTT
TRBV12-3/TRBV12-4	TRBD2	TRBJ2-3	.	CASSPKLAGGIVF	TGTGCCAGCAGTCCAAAACTAGCGGGGGGCATAGTTTTT
TRBV19	TRBD1	TRBJ2-1	.	CASADRGNEQFF	TGTGCCAGTGCGGACAGGGGTAATGAGCAGTTCTTC
TRBV2	TRBD1	TRBJ2-2	.	CASKKPGQGSTGELFF	TGTGCCAGCAAGAAACCGGGACAGGGGAGCACCGGGGAGCTGTTTTTT
TRBV7-2	TRBD1	TRBJ2-5	.	CASSLVGTGGETQYF	TGTGCCAGCAGCTTAGTGGGGACAGGGGGAGAGACCCAGTACTTC
TRBV27	.	TRBJ1-2	.	CASSSYQQTGNYGYTF	TGTGCCAGCAGTTCGTACCAACAGACAGGAAACTATGGCTACACCTTC
TRBV12-2	.	TRBJ1-5	.	CASRLRGVRGRAQPQHF	TGTGCAAGTCGCTTACGGGGGGTCAGGGGGCGCGCTCAGCCCCAGCATTTT
TRBV14	TRBD1	TRBJ1-2	.	CASSQRGQGAGGYTF	TGTGCCAGCAGCCAACGCGGACAGGGGGCAGGTGGCTACACCTTC
TRBV9	TRBD2	TRBJ2-5	.	CASSVAGREAETQYF	TGTGCCAGCAGCGTAGCGGGGCGGGAGGCAGAGACCCAGTACTTC
TRBV27	.	TRBJ2-3	.	CASSFLTGSTDTQYF	TGTGCCAGCAGTTTTCTCACGGGGAGTACAGATACGCAGTATTTT
TRBV6-5	.	TRBJ1-4	few	CASSHRQLEKLFF	TGTGCCAGCAGTCACAGACAGCTAGAAAAACTGTTTTTT
TRBV28	TRBD1	TRBJ1-5	few	CASTRGGGVGQPQHF	TGTGCCAGCACCCGAGGAGGGGGCGTAGGTCAGCCCCAGCATTTT
TRBV5-1	TRBD1	TRBJ2-7	few	CASSSRDRAFSSYEQYF	TGCGCCAGCAGCTCCCGGGACAGGGCCTTTAGCTCCTACGAGCAGTACTTC